Shown below are 16 T cell receptor beta chains from a single sample sequenced in a study of PD-L1 blockade in urothelial cancer. The time point was: pretreatment peripheral blood. Method: immunoSEQ multiplex PCR; TCRdb's copy keeps in-frame clones and lacks some. In the table there are around 63,000 clones, approximately 78% of which are singletons. Specimen: PBMCs, collected around atezolizumab (anti-PD-L1) treatment. These receptors all come from a man aged 70 or older with urothelial cancer.

This chain joins TRBV6-1 and TRBJ2-2, with D possibly matching TRBD1 (6 bases). Germline V lookup: CDR1 MNHNS, CDR2 SASEGT. The CDR3 loop spans 15 amino acids. V lost 5 bases and J 2 bases, leaving 12 bases between the germline ends. CDR3 nucleotides: TGTGCCAGCAGTCCCGGGACATTCAACACCGGGGAGCTGTTTTTT. This codes for CASSPGTFNTGELFF.

This clone was counted a single time. The chain employs TRBV27 and TRBJ2-1; possibly TRBD2 for D (7 bases). Per germline, CDR1 MNHEY and CDR2 SMNVEV (reference sequence). Trimming left V 7 bases short and J 16 bases short, with 23 bases between. The CDR3 runs to 13 residues. The CDR3 region has the DNA TGTGCCAGCACCCCAATCCCGGGGGGCAACCCATTCTTC. This encodes CASTPIPGGNPFF.

This clone was observed once. The chain recombines TRBV9 with TRBJ2-2, with TRBD1 matching 10 bases. The CDR3 has 16 amino acids. Germline CDR1 SGDLS, CDR2 YYNGEE. The trim removed 4 bases at V and 7 bases at J, leaving 10 bases unmatched. CDR3 residues: CASSPYSGQGIGELFF. CDR3 bases: TGTGCCAGCAGCCCTTACTCGGGACAGGGGATCGGGGAGCTGTTTTTT.

The gene calls are TRBV7-6 and TRBJ1-5; TRBD1 matches 8 bases. CDR1 is SGHVS and CDR2 is FNYEAQ in the germline V gene. V lost 2 bases and J lost 2; bases outside the gene matches: 11. The CDR3 runs to 18 residues. This CDR3 reads CASSLNLPGTGGNQPQHF. The CDR3 DNA is TGTGCCAGCAGCTTAAACCTTCCCGGGACAGGTGGCAATCAGCCCCAGCATTTT.

This clone was detected only once. This chain links TRBV29-1 with TRBJ2-1; 8 bases line up with TRBD2. The CDR3 sequence is 13 residues long. The V gene end was trimmed by 6 bases and the J gene end by 7 bases; junction bases not matched to a gene: 8. Germline values: CDR1 SQVTM, CDR2 ANQGSEA. The CDR3 sequence is CSVLADLRNEQFF. In DNA, the CDR3 is TGCAGCGTACTAGCGGATTTAAGGAATGAGCAGTTCTTC.

The chain joins TRBV5-1 to TRBJ2-7; TRBD1 matches at 8 bases. The V gene end was trimmed by 3 bases and the J gene end by 2 bases; junction bases not matched to a gene: 16. The CDR3 has 18 amino acids. The germline V gene has CDR1 SGHRS and CDR2 YFSETQ. The CDR3 loop is CASSSTDRAWDWPYEQYF. DNA of the CDR3: TGCGCCAGCAGCTCCACGGACAGGGCCTGGGACTGGCCCTACGAGCAGTACTTC.

This chain links TRBV7-3 with TRBJ2-3; 8 bases are shared with TRBD1. CDR3 length equals 16 residues. CDR1 is SGHTA, CDR2 FQGTGA, per germline. The V gene end was trimmed by 5 bases and the J gene end by 4 bases; junction bases not matched to a gene: 11. CDR3 coding DNA: TGTGCCAGCAGCCCCCGGACAGGGTACATCTCAGATACGCAGTATTTT. As protein: CASSPRTGYISDTQYF.

V is TRBV29-1 and J is TRBJ2-7; maybe TRBD2 (5 bases). The CDR3 consists of 13 residues. Looked up from germline, CDR1 is SQVTM and CDR2 is ANQGSEA. Trimming cost V 4 bases and J 4 bases, with 14 bases left between them. The CDR3 coding sequence is TGCAGCGTTGCCGGGGTGGAGCGGTACGAGCAGTACTTC. This gives the protein CSVAGVERYEQYF.

This clone was seen only once. This rearrangement joins TRBV5-1 to TRBJ2-7; D unresolved. Germline CDR1 is SGHRS and CDR2 is YFSETQ. Trimming stripped 4 bases from V and 1 base from J, with 9 bases between. The CDR3 runs to 13 residues. The CDR3 region is CASSITESYEQYF. The CDR3 bases are TGCGCCAGCAGCATCACAGAATCCTACGAGCAGTACTTC. Full variable domain (outside the CDR3, taken from reference TRBV5-1 and TRBJ2-7): KAGVTQTPRYLIKTRGQQVTLSCSPISGHRSVSWYQQTPGQGLQFLFEYFSETQRNKGNFPGRFSGRQFSNSRSEMNVSTLELGDSALYLCASSITESYEQYFGPGTRLTVT.

This chain connects TRBV7-2 to TRBJ1-5; 8 bases align to TRBD1. CDR3 size: 13 residues. Germline V CDR1 and CDR2: SGHTA, FQGNSA. With V trimmed by 3 bases and J by 7 bases, 2 bases remained unmatched. The CDR3 protein is CASSLTGDQPQHF. In DNA, the CDR3 is TGTGCCAGCAGCTTGACAGGGGACCAGCCCCAGCATTTT.

This clone occurred once. The chain uses TRBV6-5 and TRBJ1-1, with 8 bases lining up with TRBD1. Germline CDR1 reads MNHEY; CDR2 reads SVGAGI. The trim removed 7 bases at V and 4 bases at J, leaving 8 bases unmatched. The CDR3 has 14 residues. This CDR3 is CASKRQGYLTEAFF. The CDR3 nucleotides read TGTGCCAGCAAGCGACAGGGGTATCTCACTGAAGCTTTCTTT.

This clone came up once. This sequence joins TRBV21-1 and TRBJ2-7; the table calls TRBD1, which could not be checked here. TRBV21-1 corresponds to a pseudogene. The CDR3 extends over 18 amino acids. This CDR3 is CASSKDAGSETGPYEQYF. CDR3 nucleotide sequence: TGTGCCAGCAGCAAAGACGCGGGGTCCGAGACAGGGCCATACGAGCAGTACTTC.

This clone was observed a single time. V and J are TRBV27 and TRBJ1-1; D not certain. This CDR3 contains 18 residues. Germline V gene sequence: CDR1 MNHEY, CDR2 SMNVEV (reference sequence). The V and J ends lost 5 bases and 0 bases respectively, with 22 bases between them. In nucleotides, the CDR3 is TGTGCCAGCAGTCCCCACCCGGCAGATTTAGCCATGAACACTGAAGCTTTCTTT. Its protein is CASSPHPADLAMNTEAFF.

The rearrangement uses TRBV19 and TRBJ1-5, with 10 bases identical to TRBD1. The trim removed 5 bases at V and 2 bases at J, leaving 3 bases unmatched. In germline, CDR1 is LNHDA, CDR2 SQIVND (reference sequence). This CDR3 is 15 amino acids long. In DNA, the CDR3 is TGTGCCAGTAGTCTGGGGACAGGGGGCAATCAGCCCCAGCATTTT. Its translation is CASSLGTGGNQPQHF.

V usage is TRBV19 and J usage is TRBJ1-1, with D possibly TRBD1 on 6 matching bases. The germline gives CDR1 LNHDA, CDR2 SQIVND (reference sequence). The CDR3 is 15 amino acids. The V end was cut by 6 bases, the J end by 4 bases, with 18 bases between. The CDR3 sequence: CASRFGQGLITEAFF. CDR3 in DNA: TGTGCCAGTAGGTTCGGTCAGGGGTTAATCACTGAAGCTTTCTTT. The whole variable domain, filled in from reference TRBV19 and TRBJ1-1, reads DGGITQSPKYLFRKEGQNVTLSCEQNLNHDAMYWYRQDPGQGLRLIYYSQIVNDFQKGDIAEGYSVSREKKESFPLTVTSAQKNPTAFYLCASRFGQGLITEAFFGQGTRLTVV.

The CDR3 nucleotides read TGTGCCAGCAGAATCAACTCTGGGGCCAACGTCCTGACTTTC. Amino acid sequence: CASRINSGANVLTF. The J gene is TRBJ2-6, the V gene TRBV6-1; D gene unclear. V lost 6 bases and J 0 bases, leaving 6 bases between the germline ends. The CDR3 has 14 residues. Per the germline V gene, CDR1 is MNHNS and CDR2 is SASEGT.